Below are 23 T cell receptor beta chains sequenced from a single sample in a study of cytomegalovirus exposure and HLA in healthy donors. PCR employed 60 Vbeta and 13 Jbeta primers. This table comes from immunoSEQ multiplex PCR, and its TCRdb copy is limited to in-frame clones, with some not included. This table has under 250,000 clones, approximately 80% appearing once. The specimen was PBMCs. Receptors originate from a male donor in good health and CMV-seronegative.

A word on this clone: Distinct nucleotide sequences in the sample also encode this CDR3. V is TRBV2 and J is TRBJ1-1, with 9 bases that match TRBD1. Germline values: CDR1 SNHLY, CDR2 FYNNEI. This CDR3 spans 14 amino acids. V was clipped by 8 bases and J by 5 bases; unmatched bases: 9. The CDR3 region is CASGAGTGWTEAFF. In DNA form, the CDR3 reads TGTGCCAGCGGGGCCGGGACAGGGTGGACTGAAGCTTTCTTT. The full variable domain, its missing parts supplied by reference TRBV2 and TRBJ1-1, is EPEVTQTPSHQVTQMGQEVILRCVPISNHLYFYWYRQILGQKVEFLVSFYNNEISEKSEIFDDQFSVERPDGSNFTLKIRSTKLEDSAMYFCASGAGTGWTEAFFGQGTRLTVV.

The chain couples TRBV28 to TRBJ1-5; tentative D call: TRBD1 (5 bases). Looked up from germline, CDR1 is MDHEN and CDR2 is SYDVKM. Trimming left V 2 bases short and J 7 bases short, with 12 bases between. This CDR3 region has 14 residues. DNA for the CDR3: TGTGCCAGCAGTTTAGGGGGGACTGAGCAGCCCCAGCATTTT. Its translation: CASSLGGTEQPQHF. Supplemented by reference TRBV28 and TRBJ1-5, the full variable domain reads DVKVTQSSRYLVKRTGEKVFLECVQDMDHENMFWYRQDPGLGLRLIYFSYDVKMKEKGDIPEGYSVSREKKERFSLILESASTNQTSMYLCASSLGGTEQPQHFGDGTRLSIL.

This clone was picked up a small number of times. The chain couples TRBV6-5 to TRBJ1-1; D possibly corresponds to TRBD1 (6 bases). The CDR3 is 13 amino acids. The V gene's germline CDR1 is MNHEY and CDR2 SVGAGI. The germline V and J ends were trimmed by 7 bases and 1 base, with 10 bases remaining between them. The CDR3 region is CASNRVRNTEAFF. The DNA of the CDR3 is TGTGCCAGCAACAGGGTTAGGAACACTGAAGCTTTCTTT.

The CDR3 sequence: CASIYSGTGTGYTF. CDR3 in DNA: TGTGCCAGCATATACTCCGGGACAGGGACCGGCTACACCTTC. The chain carries TRBV6-6 and TRBJ1-2, with 9 bases that match TRBD1. Germline V gene data show CDR1 as MNHNY and CDR2 as SVGAGI (reference sequence). This CDR3 contains 14 residues. V was clipped by 7 bases and J by 8 bases; unmatched bases: 11.

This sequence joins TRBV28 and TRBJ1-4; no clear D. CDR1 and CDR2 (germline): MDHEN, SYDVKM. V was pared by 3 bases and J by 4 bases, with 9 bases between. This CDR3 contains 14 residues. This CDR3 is CASSLQAINEKLFF. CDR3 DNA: TGTGCCAGCAGTTTGCAGGCTATTAATGAAAAACTGTTTTTT.

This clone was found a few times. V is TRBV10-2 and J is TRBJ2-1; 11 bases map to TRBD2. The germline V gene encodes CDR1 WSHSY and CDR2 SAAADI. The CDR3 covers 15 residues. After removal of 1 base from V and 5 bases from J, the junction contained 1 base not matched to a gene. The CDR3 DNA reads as TGCGCCAGCAGTGAGTTACTAGCGGGAGACAATGAGCAGTTCTTC. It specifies CASSELLAGDNEQFF.

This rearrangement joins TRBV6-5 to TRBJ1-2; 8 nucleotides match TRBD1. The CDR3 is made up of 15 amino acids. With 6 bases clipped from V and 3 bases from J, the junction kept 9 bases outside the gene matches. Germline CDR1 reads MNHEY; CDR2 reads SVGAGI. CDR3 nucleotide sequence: TGTGCCAGCAGCGGACAGGGTAGTCGGGACTATGGCTACACCTTC. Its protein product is CASSGQGSRDYGYTF.

The CDR3, as DNA: TGTGCCAGCAGCTTGGGGACCGGGACTCTCTACGAGCAGTACTTC. This encodes CASSLGTGTLYEQYF. The chain employs TRBV5-4 and TRBJ2-7; D perhaps matches TRBD2 (6 bases). The germline CDR1 and CDR2 sequences are SGHNT and YYREEE (reference sequence). The CDR3 extends over 15 amino acids. V lost 0 bases and J 3 bases, leaving 13 bases between the germline ends.

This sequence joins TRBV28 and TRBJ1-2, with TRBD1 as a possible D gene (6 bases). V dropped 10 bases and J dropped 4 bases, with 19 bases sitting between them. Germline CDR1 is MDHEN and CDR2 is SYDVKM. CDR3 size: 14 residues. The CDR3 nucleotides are TGTGCCACCCTCGGGGGGCCGCCATTCTATGGCTACACCTTC. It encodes CATLGGPPFYGYTF.

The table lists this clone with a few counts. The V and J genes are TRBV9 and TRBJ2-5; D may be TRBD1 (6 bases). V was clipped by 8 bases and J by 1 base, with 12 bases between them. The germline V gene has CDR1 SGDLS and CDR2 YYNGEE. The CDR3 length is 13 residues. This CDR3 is CASSQGTQETQYF. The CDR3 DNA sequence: TGTGCCAGTTCTCAGGGGACCCAAGAGACCCAGTACTTC.

For the CDR3, the DNA is TGTGCCACCAGCAGATTTAGCAGCGGGAGAGAGACCCAGTACTTC. This encodes CATSRFSSGRETQYF. V usage is TRBV15 and J usage is TRBJ2-5; TRBD2 matches 8 bases. Trimming at V came to 2 bases and at J to 4 bases, leaving 6 bases not matched to a gene. The length of the CDR3 is 15 residues. From germline, CDR1 is LNHNV and CDR2 YYDKDF (reference sequence).

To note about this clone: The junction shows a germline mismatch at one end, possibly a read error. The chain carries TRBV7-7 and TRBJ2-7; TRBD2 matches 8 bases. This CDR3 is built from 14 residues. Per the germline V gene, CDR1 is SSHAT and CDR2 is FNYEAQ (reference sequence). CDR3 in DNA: TGTGCTAGCAGCCCCTTAGCGGGGAACTACGAGCAGTACTTC. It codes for CASSPLAGNYEQYF.

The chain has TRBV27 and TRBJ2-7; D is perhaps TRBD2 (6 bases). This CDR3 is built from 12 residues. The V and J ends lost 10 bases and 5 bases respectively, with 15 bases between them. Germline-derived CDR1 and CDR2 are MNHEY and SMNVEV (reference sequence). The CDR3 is CATRTSGDEQYF. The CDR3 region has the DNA TGTGCCACCCGGACGTCGGGGGACGAGCAGTACTTC.

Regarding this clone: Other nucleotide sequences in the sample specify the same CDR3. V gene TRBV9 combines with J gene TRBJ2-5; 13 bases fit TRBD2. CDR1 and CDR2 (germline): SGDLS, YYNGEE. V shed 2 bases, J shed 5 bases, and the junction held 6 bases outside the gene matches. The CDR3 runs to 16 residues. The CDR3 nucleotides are TGTGCCAGCAGCGTGGGGGGACTAGCGGGAAGGGAGACCCAGTACTTC. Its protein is CASSVGGLAGRETQYF. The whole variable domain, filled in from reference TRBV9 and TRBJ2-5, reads DSGVTQTPKHLITATGQRVTLRCSPRSGDLSVYWYQQSLDQGLQFLIQYYNGEERAKGNILERFSAQQFPDLHSELNLSSLELGDSALYFCASSVGGLAGRETQYFGPGTRLLVL.

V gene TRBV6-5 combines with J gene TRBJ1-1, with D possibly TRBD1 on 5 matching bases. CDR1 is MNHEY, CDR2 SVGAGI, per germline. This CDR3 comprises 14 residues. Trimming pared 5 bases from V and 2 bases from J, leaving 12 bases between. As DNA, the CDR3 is TGTGCCAGCAGTCGTTACAGGACAAACACTGAAGCTTTCTTT. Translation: CASSRYRTNTEAFF.

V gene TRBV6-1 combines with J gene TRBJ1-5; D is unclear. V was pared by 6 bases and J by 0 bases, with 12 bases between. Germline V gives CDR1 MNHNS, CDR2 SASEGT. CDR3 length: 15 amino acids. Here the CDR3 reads CASRRIRNSNQPQHF. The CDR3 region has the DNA TGTGCCAGCAGGCGTATCAGGAATAGCAATCAGCCCCAGCATTTT.

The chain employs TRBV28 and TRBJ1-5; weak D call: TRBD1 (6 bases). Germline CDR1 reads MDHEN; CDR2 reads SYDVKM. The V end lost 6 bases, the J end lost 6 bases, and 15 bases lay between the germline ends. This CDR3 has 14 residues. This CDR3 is CASSPGGVAQPQHF. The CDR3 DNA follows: TGTGCCAGCAGCCCTGGGGGCGTGGCTCAGCCCCAGCATTTT.

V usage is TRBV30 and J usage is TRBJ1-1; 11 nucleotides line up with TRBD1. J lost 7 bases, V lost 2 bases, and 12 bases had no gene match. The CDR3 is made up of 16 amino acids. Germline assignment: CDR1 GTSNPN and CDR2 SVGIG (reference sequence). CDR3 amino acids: CAWSFRTGGGFGEAFF. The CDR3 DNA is TGTGCCTGGAGTTTCCGGACAGGGGGCGGATTCGGTGAAGCTTTCTTT.

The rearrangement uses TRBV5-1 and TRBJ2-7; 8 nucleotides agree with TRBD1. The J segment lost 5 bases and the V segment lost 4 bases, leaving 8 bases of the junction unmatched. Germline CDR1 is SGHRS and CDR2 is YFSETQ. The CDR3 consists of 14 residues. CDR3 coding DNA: TGCGCCAGCAGCACAAGACAGGGGCTCAACGAGCAGTACTTC. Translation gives CASSTRQGLNEQYF.

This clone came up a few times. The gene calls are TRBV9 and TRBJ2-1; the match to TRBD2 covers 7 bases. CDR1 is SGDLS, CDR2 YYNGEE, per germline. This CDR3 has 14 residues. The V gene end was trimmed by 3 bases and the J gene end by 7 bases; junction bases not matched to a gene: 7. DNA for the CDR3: TGTGCCAGCAGCGGACGGGGGGTTGAGAATGAGCAGTTCTTC. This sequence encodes CASSGRGVENEQFF.

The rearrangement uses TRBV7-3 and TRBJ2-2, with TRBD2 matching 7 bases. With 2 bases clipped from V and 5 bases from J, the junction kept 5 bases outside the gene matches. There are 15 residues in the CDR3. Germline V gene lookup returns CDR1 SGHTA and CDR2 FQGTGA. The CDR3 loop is CASSLAGAVTGELFF. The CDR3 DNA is TGTGCCAGCAGCTTAGCGGGAGCAGTTACCGGGGAGCTGTTTTTT.

CDR3 amino acids: CASSQKTGVGYSGANVLTF. For the CDR3, the DNA is TGTGCCAGTAGCCAAAAAACAGGGGTCGGGTACTCTGGGGCCAACGTCCTGACTTTC. The chain employs TRBV19 and TRBJ2-6; TRBD1 aligns across 7 bases. CDR1 and CDR2 from the germline V gene are LNHDA and SQIVND (reference sequence). V lost 6 bases to trimming and J lost 0 bases; unmatched junction nucleotides: 14. The CDR3 consists of 19 residues.

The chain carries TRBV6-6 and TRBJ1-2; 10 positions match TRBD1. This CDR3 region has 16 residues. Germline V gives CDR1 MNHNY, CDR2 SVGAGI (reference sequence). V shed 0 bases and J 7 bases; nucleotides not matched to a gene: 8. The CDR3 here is CASSYSTGGAQGGYTF. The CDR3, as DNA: TGTGCCAGCAGTTACTCGACAGGGGGCGCTCAGGGTGGCTACACCTTC.